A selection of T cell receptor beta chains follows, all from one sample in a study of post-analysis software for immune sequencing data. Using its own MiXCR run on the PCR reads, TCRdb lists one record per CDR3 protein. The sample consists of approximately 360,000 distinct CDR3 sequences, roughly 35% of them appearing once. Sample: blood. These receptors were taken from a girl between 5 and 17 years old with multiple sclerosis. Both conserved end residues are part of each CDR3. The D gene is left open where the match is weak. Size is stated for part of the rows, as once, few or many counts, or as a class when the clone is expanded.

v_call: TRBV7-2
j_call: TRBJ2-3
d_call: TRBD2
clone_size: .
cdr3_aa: CASTTLAGATDTQYF
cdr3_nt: TGTGCCAGCACCACACTAGCGGGGGCCACAGATACGCAGTATTTT

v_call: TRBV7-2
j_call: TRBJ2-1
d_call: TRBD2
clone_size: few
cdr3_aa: CASSWGLAGDNEQFF
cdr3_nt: TGTGCCAGCAGCTGGGGACTAGCGGGGGACAATGAGCAGTTCTTC

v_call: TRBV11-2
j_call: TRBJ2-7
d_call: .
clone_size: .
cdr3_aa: CASSLTSFRNLPSEQYF
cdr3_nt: TGTGCCAGCAGCTTAACTAGTTTCAGAAACCTACCATCCGAGCAGTACTTC

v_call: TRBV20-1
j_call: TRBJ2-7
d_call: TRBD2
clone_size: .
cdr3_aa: CSARDPSGGLYEQYF
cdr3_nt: TGCAGTGCTAGAGATCCTAGCGGGGGGCTCTACGAGCAGTACTTC

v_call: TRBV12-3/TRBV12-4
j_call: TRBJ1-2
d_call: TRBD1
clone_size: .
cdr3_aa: CASSPGTESPYTF
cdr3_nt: TGTGCCAGCAGTCCCGGGACAGAGTCCCCCTACACCTTC

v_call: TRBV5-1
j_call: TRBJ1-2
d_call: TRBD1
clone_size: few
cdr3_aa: CASSLWKDRGYGYTF
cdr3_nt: TGCGCCAGCAGCTTGTGGAAGGACAGGGGCTATGGCTACACCTTC

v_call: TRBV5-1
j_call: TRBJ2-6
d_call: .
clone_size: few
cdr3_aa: CASSLAGGSGANVLTF
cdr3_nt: TGCGCCAGCAGCTTGGCCGGTGGCTCTGGGGCCAACGTCCTGACTTTC

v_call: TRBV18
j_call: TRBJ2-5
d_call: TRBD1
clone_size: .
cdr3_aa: CASSLGQGSYNEQYF
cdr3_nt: TGTGCCAGCTCTCTAGGACAGGGCTCCTACAATGAGCAGTACTTC

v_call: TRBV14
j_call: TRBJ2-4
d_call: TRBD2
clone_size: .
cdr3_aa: CASSRGTSGGTIQYF
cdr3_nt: TGTGCCAGCAGCCGAGGCACTAGCGGGGGCACCATTCAGTACTTC

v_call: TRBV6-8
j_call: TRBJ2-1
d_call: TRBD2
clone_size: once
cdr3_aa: CASSYWSSGGNPDNNEQFF
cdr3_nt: TGTGCCAGCAGTTACTGGTCTAGCGGGGGGAACCCCGACAACAATGAGCAGTTCTTC

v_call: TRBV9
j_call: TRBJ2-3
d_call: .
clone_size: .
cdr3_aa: CASSVAPKTDTQYF
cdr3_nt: TGTGCCAGCAGCGTAGCCCCCAAAACGGATACGCAGTATTTT